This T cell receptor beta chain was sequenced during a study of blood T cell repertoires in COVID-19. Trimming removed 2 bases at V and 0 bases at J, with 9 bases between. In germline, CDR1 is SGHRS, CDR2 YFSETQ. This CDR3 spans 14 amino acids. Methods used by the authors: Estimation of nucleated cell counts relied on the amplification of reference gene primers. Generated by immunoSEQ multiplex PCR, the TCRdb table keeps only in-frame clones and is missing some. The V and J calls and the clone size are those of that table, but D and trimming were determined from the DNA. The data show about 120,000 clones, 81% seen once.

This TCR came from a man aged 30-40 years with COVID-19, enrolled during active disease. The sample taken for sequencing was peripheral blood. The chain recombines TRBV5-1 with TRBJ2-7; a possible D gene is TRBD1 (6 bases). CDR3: CASSFWGLSYEQYF. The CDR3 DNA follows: TGCGCCAGCAGCTTCTGGGGGCTCTCCTACGAGCAGTACTTC.